This record covers a single T cell receptor beta chain. What it binds is not known. Germline loops: CDR1 KGHSH, CDR2 LQKENI. Trimming left V 6 bases short and J 0 bases short, with 13 bases between. The CDR3 is 15 amino acids. The source of the sample is a study of OX40 agonist ivuxolimab in advanced cancers. Study context: Partial responses occurred in Three dose-escalation patients, one with hepatocellular carcinoma and two with cutaneous melanoma. Study observations and caveats: Partial responders at 0.1-3.0 mg/kg had among the lowest clonal expansion.

The method was immunoSEQ multiplex PCR; TCRdb's version includes in-frame clones alone and lacks a portion of them. The sample lists roughly 60,000 clones, 84% occurring once. The chain uses TRBV18 and TRBJ2-3; TRBD2 might be the D (5 bases). This clonotype originated in an adult with an advanced solid tumor such as melanoma, head and neck, liver or kidney cancer. The sequencing here drew on CD4+ or CD8+ T cells sorted from blood, taken in a trial of the OX40 agonist ivuxolimab. CDR3 protein: CASSLDFPSTDTQYF. For the CDR3, the DNA is TGTGCCAGCTCCTTGGACTTTCCTAGCACAGATACGCAGTATTTT.